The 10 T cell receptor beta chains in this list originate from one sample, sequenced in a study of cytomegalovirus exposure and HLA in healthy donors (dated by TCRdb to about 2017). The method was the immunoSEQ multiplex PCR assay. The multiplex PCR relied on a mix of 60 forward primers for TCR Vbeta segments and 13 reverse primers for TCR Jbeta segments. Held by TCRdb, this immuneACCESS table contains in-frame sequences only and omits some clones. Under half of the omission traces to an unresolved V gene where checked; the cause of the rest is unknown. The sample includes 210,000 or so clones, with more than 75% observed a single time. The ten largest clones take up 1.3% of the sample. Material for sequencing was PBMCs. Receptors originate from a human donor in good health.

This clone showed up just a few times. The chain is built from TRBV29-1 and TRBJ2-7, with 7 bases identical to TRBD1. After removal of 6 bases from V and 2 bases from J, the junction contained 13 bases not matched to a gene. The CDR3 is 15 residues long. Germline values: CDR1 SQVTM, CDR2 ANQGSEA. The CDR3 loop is CSVVHPGQTTYEQYF. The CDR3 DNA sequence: TGCAGCGTCGTGCACCCGGGACAGACTACCTACGAGCAGTACTTC.

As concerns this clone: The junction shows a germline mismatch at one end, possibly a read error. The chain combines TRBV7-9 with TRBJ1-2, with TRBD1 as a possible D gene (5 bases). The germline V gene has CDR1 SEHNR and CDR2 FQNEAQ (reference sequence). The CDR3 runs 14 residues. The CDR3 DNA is TGTTCCAGCAGCTTAGAGGCAGGGCTCTATGGCTACACCTTC. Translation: CSSSLEAGLYGYTF.

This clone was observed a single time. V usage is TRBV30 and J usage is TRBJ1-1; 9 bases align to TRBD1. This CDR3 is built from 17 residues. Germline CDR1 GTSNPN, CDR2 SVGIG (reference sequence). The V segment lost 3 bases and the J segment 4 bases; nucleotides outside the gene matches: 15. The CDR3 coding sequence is TGTGCCTGGAGGGGGGTATTTCACTGGACAGGGGTCACTGAAGCTTTCTTT. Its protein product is CAWRGVFHWTGVTEAFF.

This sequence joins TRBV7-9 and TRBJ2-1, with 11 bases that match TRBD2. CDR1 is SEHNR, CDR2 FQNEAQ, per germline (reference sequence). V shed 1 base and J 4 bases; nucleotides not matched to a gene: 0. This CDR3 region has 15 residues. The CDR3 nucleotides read TGTGCCAGCAGCTTAGGGACTAGCGGGTACAATGAGCAGTTCTTC. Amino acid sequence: CASSLGTSGYNEQFF.

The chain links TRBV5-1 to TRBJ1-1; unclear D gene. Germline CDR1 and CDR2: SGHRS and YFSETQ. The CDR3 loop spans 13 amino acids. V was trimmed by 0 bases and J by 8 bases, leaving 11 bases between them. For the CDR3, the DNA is TGCGCCAGCAGCTTGGTGGGAGGGCAAGAAGCTTTCTTT. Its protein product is CASSLVGGQEAFF.

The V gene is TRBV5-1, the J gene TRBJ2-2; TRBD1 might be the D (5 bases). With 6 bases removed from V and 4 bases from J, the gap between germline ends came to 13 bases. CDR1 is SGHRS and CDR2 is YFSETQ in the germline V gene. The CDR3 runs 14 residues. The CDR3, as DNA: TGCGCCAGCACGGTCAGGGTAGGCACCGGGGAGCTGTTTTTT. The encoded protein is CASTVRVGTGELFF.

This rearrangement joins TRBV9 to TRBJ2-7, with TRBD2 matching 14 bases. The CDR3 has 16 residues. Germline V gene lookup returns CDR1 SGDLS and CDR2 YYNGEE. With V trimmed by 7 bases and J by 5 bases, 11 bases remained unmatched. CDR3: CASGSRGTSGRDEQYF. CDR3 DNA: TGTGCCAGCGGATCCCGAGGGACTAGCGGGAGAGACGAGCAGTACTTC.

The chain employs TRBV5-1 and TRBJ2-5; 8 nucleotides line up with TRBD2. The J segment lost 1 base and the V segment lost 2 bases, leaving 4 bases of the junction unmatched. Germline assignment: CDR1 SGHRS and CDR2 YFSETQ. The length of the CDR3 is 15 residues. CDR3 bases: TGCGCCAGCAGCTTCTCTAGCGGGCCCCAAGAGACCCAGTACTTC. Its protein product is CASSFSSGPQETQYF.

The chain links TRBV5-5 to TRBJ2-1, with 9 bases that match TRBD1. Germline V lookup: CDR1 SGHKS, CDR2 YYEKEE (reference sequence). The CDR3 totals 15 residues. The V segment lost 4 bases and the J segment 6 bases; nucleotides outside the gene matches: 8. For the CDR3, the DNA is TGTGCCAGCAGCCCGGGGACAGGGTTGTTCAATGAGCAGTTCTTC. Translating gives CASSPGTGLFNEQFF.

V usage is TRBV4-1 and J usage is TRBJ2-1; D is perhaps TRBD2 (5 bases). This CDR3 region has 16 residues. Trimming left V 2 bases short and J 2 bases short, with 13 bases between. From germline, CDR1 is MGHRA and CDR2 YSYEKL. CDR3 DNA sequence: TGCGCCAGCAGCCAACTAGCTCTAGTAACCTACAATGAGCAGTTCTTC. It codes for CASSQLALVTYNEQFF.